Ten or more counts support the clone carrying this T cell receptor beta chain. The entry originates in a study of blood T cell repertoires in COVID-19. The wider study: Researchers got acute and convalescent COVID-19 samples from the United States, Italy and Spain. T cells, B-cell-depleted T cells, or PBMCs provided the cDNA or gDNA that served as material.

This CDR3 spans 14 amino acids. Trimming left V 6 bases short and J 3 bases short, with 15 bases between. The germline CDR1 and CDR2 sequences are MDHEN and SYDVKM. Authors' data handling: Using reference gene primer amplification, nucleated cell counts were estimated. The method was immunoSEQ multiplex PCR; TCRdb's version includes in-frame clones alone and lacks a portion of them. V and J calls and clone size are as listed in that table; D and trimming were resolved from the DNA. The sample holds under 150,000 clones, approximately 84% seen once. This chain uses TRBV28 with TRBJ2-7, with D uncertain. Material for sequencing was peripheral blood. This TCR was sampled from a man between 65 and 80 years old with active or convalescent COVID-19. CDR3 nucleotide sequence: TGTGCCAGCAGGGCCCGAGAGCGAATCTACGAGCAGTACTTC. Its translation is CASRARERIYEQYF.